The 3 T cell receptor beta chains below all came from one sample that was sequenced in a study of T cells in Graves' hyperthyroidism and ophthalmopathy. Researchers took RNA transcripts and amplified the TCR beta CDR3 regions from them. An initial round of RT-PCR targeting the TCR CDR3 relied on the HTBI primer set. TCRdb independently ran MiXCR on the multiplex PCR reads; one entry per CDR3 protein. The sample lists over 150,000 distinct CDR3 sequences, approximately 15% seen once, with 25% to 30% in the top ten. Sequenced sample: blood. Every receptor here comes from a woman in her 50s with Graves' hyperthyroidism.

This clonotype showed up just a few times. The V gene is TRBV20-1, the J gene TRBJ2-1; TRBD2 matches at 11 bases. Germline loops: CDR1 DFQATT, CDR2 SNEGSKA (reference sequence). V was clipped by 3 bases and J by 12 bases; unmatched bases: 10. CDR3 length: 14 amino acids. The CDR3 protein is CSASRLAGRGGQFF. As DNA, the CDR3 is TGCAGTGCTAGTAGACTAGCGGGGAGGGGTGGGCAGTTCTTC.

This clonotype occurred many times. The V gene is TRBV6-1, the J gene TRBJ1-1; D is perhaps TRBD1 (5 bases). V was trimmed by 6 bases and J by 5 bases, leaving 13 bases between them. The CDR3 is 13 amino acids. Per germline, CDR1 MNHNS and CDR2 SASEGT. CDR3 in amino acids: CASSRERGTEAFF. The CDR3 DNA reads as TGTGCCAGCAGCAGGGAACGGGGTACTGAAGCTTTCTTT.

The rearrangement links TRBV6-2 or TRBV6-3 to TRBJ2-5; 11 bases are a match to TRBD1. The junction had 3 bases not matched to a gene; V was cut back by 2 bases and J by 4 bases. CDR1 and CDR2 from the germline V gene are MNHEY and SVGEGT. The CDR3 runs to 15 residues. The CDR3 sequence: CASSYIGTGGETQYF. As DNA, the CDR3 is TGTGCCAGCAGTTACATCGGGACAGGGGGAGAGACCCAGTACTTC.